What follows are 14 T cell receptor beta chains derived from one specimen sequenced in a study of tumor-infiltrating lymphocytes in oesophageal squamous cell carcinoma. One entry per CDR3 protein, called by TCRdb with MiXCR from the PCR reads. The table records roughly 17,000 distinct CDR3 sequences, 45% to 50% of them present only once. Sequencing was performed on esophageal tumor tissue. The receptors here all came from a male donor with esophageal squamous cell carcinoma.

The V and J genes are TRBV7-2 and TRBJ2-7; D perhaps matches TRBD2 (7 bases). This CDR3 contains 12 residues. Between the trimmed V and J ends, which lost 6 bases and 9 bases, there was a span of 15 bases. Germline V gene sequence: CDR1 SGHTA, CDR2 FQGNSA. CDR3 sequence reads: CASSWGGGSQYF. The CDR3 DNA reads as TGTGCCAGCAGTTGGGGGGGGGGCTCGCAGTACTTC.

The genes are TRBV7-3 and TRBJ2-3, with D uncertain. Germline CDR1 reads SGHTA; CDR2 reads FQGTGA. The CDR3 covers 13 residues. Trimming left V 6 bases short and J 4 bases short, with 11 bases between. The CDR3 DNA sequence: TGTGCCAGCAGGGCAGTAACGTCAGATACGCAGTATTTT. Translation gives CASRAVTSDTQYF. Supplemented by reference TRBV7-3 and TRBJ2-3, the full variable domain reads GAGVSQTPSNKVTEKGKYVELRCDPISGHTALYWYRQSLGQGPEFLIYFQGTGAADDSGLPNDRFFAVRPEGSVSTLKIQRTERGDSAVYLCASRAVTSDTQYFGPGTRLTVL.

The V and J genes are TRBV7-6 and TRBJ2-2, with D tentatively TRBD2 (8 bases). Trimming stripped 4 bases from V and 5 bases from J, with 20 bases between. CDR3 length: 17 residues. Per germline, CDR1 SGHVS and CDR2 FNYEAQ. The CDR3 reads CASSSTQGLAGTGELFF. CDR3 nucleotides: TGTGCCAGCAGCTCCACACAGGGGCTAGCGGGTACCGGGGAGCTGTTTTTT.

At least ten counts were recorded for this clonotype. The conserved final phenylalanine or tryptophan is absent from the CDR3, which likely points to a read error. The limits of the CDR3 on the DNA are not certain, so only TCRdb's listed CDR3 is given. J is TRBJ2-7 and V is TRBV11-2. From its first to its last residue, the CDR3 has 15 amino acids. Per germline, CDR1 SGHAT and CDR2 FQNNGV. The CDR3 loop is CASSLSFNYGYTFGS.

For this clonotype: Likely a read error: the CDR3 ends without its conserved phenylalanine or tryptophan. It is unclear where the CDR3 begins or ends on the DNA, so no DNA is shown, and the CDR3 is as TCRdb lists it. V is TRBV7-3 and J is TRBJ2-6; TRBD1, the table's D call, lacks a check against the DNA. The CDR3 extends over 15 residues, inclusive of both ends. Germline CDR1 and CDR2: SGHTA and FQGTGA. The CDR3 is CASSREYQETQHFGA.

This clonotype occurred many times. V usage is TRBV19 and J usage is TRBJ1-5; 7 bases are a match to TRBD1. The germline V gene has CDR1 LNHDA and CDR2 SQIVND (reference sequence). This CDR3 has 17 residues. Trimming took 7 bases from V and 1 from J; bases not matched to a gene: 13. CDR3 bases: TGTGCCAGTACCAAATGGGGGACAGCGACGAGCAATCAGCCCCAGCATTTT. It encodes CASTKWGTATSNQPQHF.

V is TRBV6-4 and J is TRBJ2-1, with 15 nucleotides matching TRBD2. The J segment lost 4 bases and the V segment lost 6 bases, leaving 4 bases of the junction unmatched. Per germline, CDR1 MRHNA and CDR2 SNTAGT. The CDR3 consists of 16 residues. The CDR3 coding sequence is TGTGCCAGCAGCTGGACTAGCGGGGGGGCATACAATGAGCAGTTCTTC. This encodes CASSWTSGGAYNEQFF.

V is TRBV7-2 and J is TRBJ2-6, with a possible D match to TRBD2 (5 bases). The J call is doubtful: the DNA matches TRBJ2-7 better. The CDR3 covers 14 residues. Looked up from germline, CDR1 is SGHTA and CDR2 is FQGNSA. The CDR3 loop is CASSLASAEYEQYF. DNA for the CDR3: TGTGCCAGCAGCTTAGCCTCAGCGGAATACGAGCAGTACTTC.

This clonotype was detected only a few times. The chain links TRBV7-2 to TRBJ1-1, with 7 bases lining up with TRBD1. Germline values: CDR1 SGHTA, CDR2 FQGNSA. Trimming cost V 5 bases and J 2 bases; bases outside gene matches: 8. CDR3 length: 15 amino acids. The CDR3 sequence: CASSQLGQLNTEAFF. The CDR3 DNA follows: TGTGCCAGCAGCCAACTGGGACAGCTTAACACTGAAGCTTTCTTT.

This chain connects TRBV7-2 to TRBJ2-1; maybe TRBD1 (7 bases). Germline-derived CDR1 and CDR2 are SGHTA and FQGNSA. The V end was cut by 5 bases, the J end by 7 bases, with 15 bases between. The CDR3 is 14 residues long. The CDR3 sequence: CASSPKTGRNEQFF. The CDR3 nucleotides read TGTGCCAGCAGCCCCAAGACAGGGAGGAATGAGCAGTTCTTC.

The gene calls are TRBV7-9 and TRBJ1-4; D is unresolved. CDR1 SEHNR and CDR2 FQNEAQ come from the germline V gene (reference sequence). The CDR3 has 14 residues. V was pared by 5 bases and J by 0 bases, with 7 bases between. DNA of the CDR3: TGTGCCAGCAGCCCTCATACAACTAATGAAAAACTGTTTTTT. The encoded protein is CASSPHTTNEKLFF.

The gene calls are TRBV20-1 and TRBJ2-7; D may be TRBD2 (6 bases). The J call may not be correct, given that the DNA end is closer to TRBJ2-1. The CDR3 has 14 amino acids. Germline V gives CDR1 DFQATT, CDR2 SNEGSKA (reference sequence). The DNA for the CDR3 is TGCAGTGCTAGTGTTCCGGGAGTAGGAAATGAGCAGTTCTTC. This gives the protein CSASVPGVGNEQFF.

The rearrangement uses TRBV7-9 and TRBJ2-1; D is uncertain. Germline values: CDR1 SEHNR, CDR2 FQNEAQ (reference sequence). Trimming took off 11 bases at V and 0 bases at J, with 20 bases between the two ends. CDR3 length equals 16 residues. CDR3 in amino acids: CAGETVGRSSYNEQFF. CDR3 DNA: TGTGCCGGAGAGACTGTAGGGCGAAGCTCCTACAATGAGCAGTTCTTC.

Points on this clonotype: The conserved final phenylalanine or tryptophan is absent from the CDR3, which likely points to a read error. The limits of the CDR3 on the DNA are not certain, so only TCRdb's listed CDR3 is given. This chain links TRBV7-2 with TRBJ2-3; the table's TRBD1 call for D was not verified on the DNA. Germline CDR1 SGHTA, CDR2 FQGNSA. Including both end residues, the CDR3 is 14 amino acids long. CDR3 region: CASSLLVYEQYFGA.